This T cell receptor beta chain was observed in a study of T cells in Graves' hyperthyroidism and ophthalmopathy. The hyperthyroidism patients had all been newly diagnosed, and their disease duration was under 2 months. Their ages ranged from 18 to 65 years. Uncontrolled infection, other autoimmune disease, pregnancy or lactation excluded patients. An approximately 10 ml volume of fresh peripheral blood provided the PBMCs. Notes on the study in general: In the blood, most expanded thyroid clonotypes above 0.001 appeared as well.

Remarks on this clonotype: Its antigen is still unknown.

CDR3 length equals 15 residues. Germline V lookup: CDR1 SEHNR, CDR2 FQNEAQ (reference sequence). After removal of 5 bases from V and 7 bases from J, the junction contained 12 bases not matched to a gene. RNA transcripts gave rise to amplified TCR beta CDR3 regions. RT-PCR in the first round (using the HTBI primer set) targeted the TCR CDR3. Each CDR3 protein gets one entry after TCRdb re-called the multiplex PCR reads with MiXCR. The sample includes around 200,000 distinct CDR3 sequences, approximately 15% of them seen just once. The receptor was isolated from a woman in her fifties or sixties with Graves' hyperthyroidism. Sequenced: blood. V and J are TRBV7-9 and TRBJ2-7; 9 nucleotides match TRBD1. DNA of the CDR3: TGTGCCAGCAGCGGAGGGGACAGGGAATTCGATGAGCAGTACTTC. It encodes CASSGGDREFDEQYF.